One and the same sample provided the 9 T cell receptor beta chains below, sequenced in a study of T cell changes during pregnancy in multiple sclerosis. Profiled with immunoSEQ multiplex PCR; TCRdb holds only in-frame clones, not every one. The table has roughly 39,000 clones, approximately 91% seen once. Material for sequencing was PBMCs (not recorded whether the cells were cultured). All receptors derive from a female donor with multiple sclerosis, enrolled in a pregnancy study.

The gene calls are TRBV5-4 and TRBJ2-1; 9 bases map to TRBD1. In germline, CDR1 is SGHNT, CDR2 YYREEE (reference sequence). The length of the CDR3 is 16 residues. The trim removed 4 bases at V and 7 bases at J, leaving 12 bases unmatched. The CDR3 DNA reads TGTGCCAGCAGCGGAACCGGGACAGGGATGGGAAATGAGCAGTTCTTC. It encodes CASSGTGTGMGNEQFF.

The chain links TRBV5-8 to TRBJ2-3; D is unresolved. This CDR3 has 16 residues. The V end lost 4 bases, the J end lost 2 bases, and 17 bases lay between the germline ends. From germline, CDR1 is SGHTS and CDR2 YDEGEE. CDR3 coding DNA: TGTGCCAGCAGCAATCCGTGGGCGGAGAACACAGATACGCAGTATTTT. The encoded protein is CASSNPWAENTDTQYF.

The rearrangement links TRBV5-4 to TRBJ2-7; D is unresolved. V was clipped by 3 bases and J by 5 bases, with 18 bases between them. The germline V gene encodes CDR1 SGHNT and CDR2 YYREEE (reference sequence). The CDR3 spans 15 residues. CDR3: CASSSTSRILNEQYF. Written as DNA, the CDR3 is TGTGCCAGCAGCTCTACCTCTAGAATACTCAACGAGCAGTACTTC.

The chain has TRBV28 and TRBJ1-5, with D unresolved. The germline gives CDR1 MDHEN, CDR2 SYDVKM. The germline V and J ends were trimmed by 1 base and 9 bases, with 16 bases remaining between them. The CDR3 spans 15 residues. Here the CDR3 DNA reads TGTGCCAGCAGTTTATCATCATTCCTTGAGAGGCCCCAGCATTTT. Protein product: CASSLSSFLERPQHF.

The chain is built from TRBV5-4 and TRBJ1-4; 9 nucleotides align to TRBD1. From germline, CDR1 is SGHNT and CDR2 YYREEE (reference sequence). The CDR3 covers 13 residues. V shed 7 bases, J shed 5 bases, and the junction held 3 bases outside the gene matches. DNA of the CDR3: TGTGCCAGCTCCGGGACAGGGAATGAAAAACTGTTTTTT. Protein sequence: CASSGTGNEKLFF.

CDR3: CSVEGGAYGYTF. For the CDR3, the DNA is TGCAGCGTTGAAGGGGGGGCCTATGGCTACACCTTC. The J gene is TRBJ1-2, the V gene TRBV29-1, with D maybe TRBD1 (6 bases). CDR3 size: 12 residues. V was shortened by 1 base and J by 4 bases, with 7 bases between the two germline ends. Germline-derived CDR1 and CDR2 are SQVTM and ANQGSEA.

The rearrangement uses TRBV11-3 and TRBJ2-1; 8 bases fit TRBD2. The V segment lost 1 base and the J segment 5 bases; nucleotides outside the gene matches: 16. CDR1 and CDR2 (germline): SGHNT, YENEEA. CDR3 length equals 19 residues. The CDR3 DNA sequence: TGTGCCAGCAGCTTAGGTGACCCCTGGGGGGGACTAGGACACAATGAGCAGTTCTTC. This translates into CASSLGDPWGGLGHNEQFF.

The chain is built from TRBV4-2 and TRBJ2-3; 16 bases align to TRBD2. The CDR3 is 20 residues long. The germline CDR1 and CDR2 sequences are LGHNA and YNFKEQ. Losses at the gene ends were 0 bases for V and 1 base for J; bases not matched to a gene: 7. The CDR3 loop reads CASSQERPGTSGRGTDTQYF. CDR3 DNA sequence: TGTGCCAGCAGCCAAGAACGCCCCGGGACTAGCGGGAGGGGCACAGATACGCAGTATTTT.

The chain combines TRBV5-5 with TRBJ2-7, with 8 bases fitting TRBD2. V lost 1 base and J lost 2; bases outside the gene matches: 5. This CDR3 has 15 residues. Germline V CDR1 and CDR2: SGHKS, YYEKEE (reference sequence). The CDR3 loop is CASSLSSGKTYEQYF. CDR3 nucleotide sequence: TGTGCCAGCAGCTTGAGTAGCGGGAAAACCTACGAGCAGTACTTC. Using reference TRBV5-5 and TRBJ2-7 for the parts outside the CDR3, the full variable domain is DAGVTQSPTHLIKTRGQQVTLRCSPISGHKSVSWYQQVLGQGPQFIFQYYEKEERGRGNFPDRFSARQFPNYSSELNVNALLLGDSALYLCASSLSSGKTYEQYFGPGTRLTVT.